Given below is one TCR beta chain in context. The CDR3 runs to 12 residues. Trimming cost V 0 bases and J 11 bases, with 10 bases left between them. Looked up from germline, CDR1 is MNHNY and CDR2 is SVGAGI (reference sequence). The data belong to a study of blood T cell repertoires in COVID-19. About the study: COVID-19 samples, acute and convalescent, were from the United States, Italy and Spain. In each case, the material was cDNA or gDNA derived from T cells, B-cell-depleted T cells, or PBMCs.

Original processing notes: Cell counts per sample came from amplifying reference gene primers. Assay: immunoSEQ multiplex PCR; the TCRdb copy retains only in-frame clones and omits some. Clonal size and the V and J genes are those of that table, whereas D and trimming came from the DNA. Among 200,000 to 250,000 clones listed, 87% were seen once. The sequenced material came from peripheral blood. This clonotype was obtained from a man aged 18 to 30 with active or convalescent COVID-19. The V gene is TRBV6-6, the J gene TRBJ1-1; D is possibly TRBD1 (5 bases). CDR3 sequence: CASSYSGVGAFF. In DNA, the CDR3 is TGTGCCAGCAGTTACTCAGGGGTCGGGGCTTTCTTT.